Described below is a single T cell receptor (beta chain) sequence and its context. The data originate from a study of T cells in tumors after PD-1 blockade. Study details: Some patients also took daily vismodegib 150 mg during anti-PD-1 treatment.

The data were produced by immunoSEQ multiplex PCR, yet TCRdb's version contains in-frame clones alone and is incomplete. Of some 20,000 clones listed, approximately 78% are singletons. The CDR3 is 14 amino acids. The V end lost 3 bases, the J end lost 5 bases, and 11 bases lay between the germline ends. Germline CDR1 MDHEN, CDR2 SYDVKM. V usage is TRBV28 and J usage is TRBJ1-5; D is possibly TRBD1 (6 bases). The sequence came from a human donor with basal cell carcinoma. Specimen: PBMCs, collected before anti-PD-1 treatment. Here the CDR3 DNA reads TGTGCCAGCAGTTTTGGGGACACATATCAGCCCCAGCATTTT. This sequence encodes CASSFGDTYQPQHF.